This T cell receptor beta chain emerged from a study of PD-1 blockade in classical Hodgkin lymphoma (TCRdb year 2020). Turning to the overall study: Nivolumab dosing was 3 mg/kg intravenously every 2 weeks, continuing until either disease progression or unacceptable toxicity. The study used TCR beta sequencing and CyTOF to define a peripheral blood immune signature of response to PD-1 blockade in classical Hodgkin lymphoma.

The Qiagen DNeasy kit was used to extract genomic DNA from unsorted PBMCs and from the negatively selected CD4+ and CD8+ fractions. Amplification of TCR beta CDR3 regions was done by immunoSEQ multiplex PCR with primers that anneal to V and J segments. Amplification bias was minimized using a synthetic immune receptor repertoire, and residual bias was removed computationally after sequencing. On the authors' methods: Custom Python scripts were used to quantify repertoire diversity as the Shannon entropy index. Unsorted, CD4+ and CD8+ repertoires were analyzed separately, except for combined analyses in which CD4+ and CD8+ sequences were merged in silico. Clonal expansion was defined as a frequency increase of at least 2-fold after treatment compared with C1D1, and clones undetected at baseline were assigned a pseudocount of 0.5. Clones with 0 or 1 copy at C1D1 were defined as singleton clones, while clones with 2 or more copies were defined as non-singleton clones. Clones expanded in unsorted samples were annotated as CD4+, CD8+ or unknown by matching protein sequences in sorted samples from the same patient. Wilcoxon tests on paired samples were used to test diversity changes from C1D1 to C4D1. TCRdb retrieved this table from immuneACCESS and kept in-frame rearrangements only. Not all clones are present; in checked studies, unresolved V genes account for under half, and no reason is known for the remainder. D and trimming come from the DNA, and the V and J calls and clone size come from that table. Across this sample there are some 15,000 clones, with over 70% seen only once. The ten biggest clones cover around 2% of the sample.

Overall results and qualifications from the work: Trial patients with a complete response had baseline diversity similar to that of newly diagnosed patients, while partial responders and progressors had significantly lower diversity. Baseline TCR diversity was reported to be lower in newly diagnosed patients than in healthy donors and to be lower still in relapsed/refractory patients. Lower diversity was seen in patients whose nivolumab began less than 1 year after ASCT, and these patients were left out of later analyses so that immune reconstitution would not confound the results. CD4+ but not CD8+ TCR diversity rose significantly by C4D1 (p=0.0027 vs p=0.16), most apparent in complete responders (p=0.02). The study covered only a single clinical trial cohort, and the causes of the repertoire differences, possibly disease activity or prior therapy, were still not defined.

Relative to its sample, this clone is medium-sized (0.01 to 0.1%). There is no known antigen for this receptor. No base quality values were provided; no much bigger clone lies one nucleotide off. The sample's time point label, decoded: cycle 4 day 1 (C4D1), after five to seven weeks of nivolumab. Every trial patient had relapsed following autologous stem cell transplantation, and prior brentuximab vedotin exposure was what differed among cohorts A, B and C. Using a Miltenyi CD4+ T cell isolation kit, CD4+ T cells were purified from thawed PBMCs through magnetic negative selection. The trial cohort comprised some 60 patients with relapsed/refractory classical Hodgkin lymphoma whose best overall responses were complete response, partial response or progressive disease. Single-agent nivolumab was administered to trial patients in the multi-cohort phase II CheckMate 205 trial. An independent review committee assessed best overall response by applying the 2007 International Working Group response criteria. Trial PBMCs were collected immediately before nivolumab initiation (C1D1) and during therapy at cycle 2 day 1 and cycle 4 day 1. Peripheral blood was collected in 8 mL Vacutainer Cell Preparation Tubes, from which PBMCs were isolated by centrifugation and then cryopreserved. Purified CD4+ and CD8+ fractions were prepared only for cases with an additional available PBMC sample. Magnetically labelled cells were removed on LS columns in a quadroMACS separator, and the flow-through was retained as the purified fraction.

Reading from cysteine to phenylalanine, the CDR3 counts 13 amino acids. Here the CDR3 DNA is all that survives: 39 bases in frame from base 1. CDR1 and CDR2 (MGHRA, YSYEKL) derive from the germline V gene. V lost 3 bases and J lost 8 bases; the stretch between them is 13 bases long. This sample comprised CD4+ T cells from blood, obtained before the fourth cycle of nivolumab. The TCR originated in a human donor with classical Hodgkin lymphoma. The chain was built from TRBV4-1 and TRBJ1-2, with TRBD1 tentatively as D gene (5 bases match). CDR3 region: CASSHRGNEGYTF. The sequence in DNA is TGCGCCAGCAGCCACCGGGGGAATGAGGGCTACACCTTC.